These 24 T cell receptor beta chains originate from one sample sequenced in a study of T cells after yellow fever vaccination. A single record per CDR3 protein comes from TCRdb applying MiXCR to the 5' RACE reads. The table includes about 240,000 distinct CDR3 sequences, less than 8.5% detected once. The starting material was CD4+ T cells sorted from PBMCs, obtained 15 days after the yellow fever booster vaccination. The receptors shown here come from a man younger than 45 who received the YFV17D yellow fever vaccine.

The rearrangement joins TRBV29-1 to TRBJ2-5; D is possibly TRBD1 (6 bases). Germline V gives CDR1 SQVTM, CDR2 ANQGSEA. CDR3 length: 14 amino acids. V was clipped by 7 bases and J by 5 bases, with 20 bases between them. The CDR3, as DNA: TGCAGCGATAGGACAGCCCTGGCTCGTGAGACCCAGTACTTC. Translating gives CSDRTALARETQYF. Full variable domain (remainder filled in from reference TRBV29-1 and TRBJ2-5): SAVISQKPSRDICQRGTSLTIQCQVDSQVTMMFWYRQQPGQSLTLIATANQGSEATYESGFVIDKFPISRPNLTFSTLTVSNMSPEDSSIYLCSDRTALARETQYFGPGTRLLVL.

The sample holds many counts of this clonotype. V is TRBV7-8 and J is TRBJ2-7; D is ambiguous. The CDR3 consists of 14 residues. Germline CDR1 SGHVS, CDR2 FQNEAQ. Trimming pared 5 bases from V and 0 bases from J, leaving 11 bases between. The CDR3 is CASSKRTSSYEQYF. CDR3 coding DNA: TGTGCCAGCAGCAAACGGACGAGCTCCTACGAGCAGTACTTC.

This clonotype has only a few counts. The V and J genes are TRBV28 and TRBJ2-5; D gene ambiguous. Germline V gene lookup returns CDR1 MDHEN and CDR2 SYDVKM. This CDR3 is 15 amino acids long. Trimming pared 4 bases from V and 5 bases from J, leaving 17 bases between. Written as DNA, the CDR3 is TGTGCCAGCAGTTCCCCCTCGGCCCAAGTCGAGACCCAGTACTTC. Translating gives CASSSPSAQVETQYF.

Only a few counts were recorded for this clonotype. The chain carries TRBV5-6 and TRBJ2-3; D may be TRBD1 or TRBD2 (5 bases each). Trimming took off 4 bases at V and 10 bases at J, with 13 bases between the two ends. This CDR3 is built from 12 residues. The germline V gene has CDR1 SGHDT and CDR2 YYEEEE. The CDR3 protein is CASSGGRRSQYF. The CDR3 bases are TGTGCCAGCAGCGGGGGACGGCGATCGCAGTATTTT.

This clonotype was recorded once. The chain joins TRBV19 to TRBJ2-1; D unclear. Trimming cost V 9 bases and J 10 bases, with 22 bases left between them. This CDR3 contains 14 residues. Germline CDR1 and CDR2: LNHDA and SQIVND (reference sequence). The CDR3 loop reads CASLSGPRDGEQFF. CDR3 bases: TGTGCCAGCCTGTCCGGACCAAGGGATGGGGAGCAGTTCTTC.

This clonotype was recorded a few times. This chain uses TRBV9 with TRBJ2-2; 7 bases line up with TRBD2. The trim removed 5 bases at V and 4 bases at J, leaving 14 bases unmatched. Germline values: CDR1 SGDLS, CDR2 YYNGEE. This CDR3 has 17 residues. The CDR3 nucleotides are TGTGCCAGCAGTCGTAGCTATGGGGGGGAGTCCACCGGGGAGCTGTTTTTT. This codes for CASSRSYGGESTGELFF.

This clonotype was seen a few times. The CDR3 loop reads CASSSDWSSYNSPLHF. The CDR3 nucleotides read TGCGCCAGCAGTTCCGACTGGAGCTCCTATAATTCACCCCTCCACTTT. V gene TRBV5-1 combines with J gene TRBJ1-6; no clear D gene. Germline V gene data show CDR1 as SGHRS and CDR2 as YFSETQ. The CDR3 spans 16 residues. The ends were cut back, 5 bases at V and 0 bases at J, with 12 bases in the middle.

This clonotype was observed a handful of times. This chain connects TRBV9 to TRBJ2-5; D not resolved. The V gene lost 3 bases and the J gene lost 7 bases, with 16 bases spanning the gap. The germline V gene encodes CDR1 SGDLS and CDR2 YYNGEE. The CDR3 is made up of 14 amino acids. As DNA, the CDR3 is TGTGCCAGCAGCGGCGCTTCAAGAGAAAGGACCCAGTACTTC. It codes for CASSGASRERTQYF.

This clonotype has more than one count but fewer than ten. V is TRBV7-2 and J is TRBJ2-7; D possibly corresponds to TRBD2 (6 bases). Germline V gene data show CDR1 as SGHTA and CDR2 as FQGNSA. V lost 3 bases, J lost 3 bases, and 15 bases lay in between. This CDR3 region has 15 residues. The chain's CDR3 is CASSLELAGHYEQYF. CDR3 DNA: TGTGCCAGCAGCTTGGAACTAGCAGGTCACTACGAGCAGTACTTC.

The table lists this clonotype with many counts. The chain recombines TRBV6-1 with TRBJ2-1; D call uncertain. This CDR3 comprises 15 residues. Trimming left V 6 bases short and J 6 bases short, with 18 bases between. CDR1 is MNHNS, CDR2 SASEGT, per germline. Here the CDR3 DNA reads TGTGCCAGCAGCCCGGGCCTTGGGCAAAGCAATGAGCAGTTCTTC. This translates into CASSPGLGQSNEQFF.

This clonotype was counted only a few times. In DNA, the CDR3 is TGTGCCAGCAATTATGCCGGGACAGGAGACTACGAGCAGTACTTC. Residues: CASNYAGTGDYEQYF. The chain couples TRBV28 to TRBJ2-7, with 8 bases aligning to TRBD1. The junction had 11 bases not matched to a gene; V was cut back by 7 bases and J by 3 bases. CDR1 MDHEN and CDR2 SYDVKM come from the germline V gene. The CDR3 has 15 residues.

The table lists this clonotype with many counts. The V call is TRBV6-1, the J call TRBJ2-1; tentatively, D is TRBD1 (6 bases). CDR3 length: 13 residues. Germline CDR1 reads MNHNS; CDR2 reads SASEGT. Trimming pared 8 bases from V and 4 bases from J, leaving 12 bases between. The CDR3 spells CASRTDPYNEQFF. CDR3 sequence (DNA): TGTGCCAGCCGGACAGATCCATACAATGAGCAGTTCTTC.

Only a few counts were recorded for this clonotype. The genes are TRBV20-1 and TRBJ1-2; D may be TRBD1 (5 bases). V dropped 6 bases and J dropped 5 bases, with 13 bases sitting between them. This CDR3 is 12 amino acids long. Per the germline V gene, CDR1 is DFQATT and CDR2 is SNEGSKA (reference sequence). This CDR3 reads CSARDLRYGYTF. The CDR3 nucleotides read TGCAGTGCAAGGGACCTCCGGTATGGCTACACCTTC.

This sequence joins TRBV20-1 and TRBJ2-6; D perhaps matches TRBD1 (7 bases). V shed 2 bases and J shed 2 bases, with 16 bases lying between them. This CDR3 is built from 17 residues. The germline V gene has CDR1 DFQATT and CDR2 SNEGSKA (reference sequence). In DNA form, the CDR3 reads TGCAGTGCTAGACCCCAGGAGGGACAGCCTGGGGCCAACGTCCTGACTTTC. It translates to CSARPQEGQPGANVLTF.

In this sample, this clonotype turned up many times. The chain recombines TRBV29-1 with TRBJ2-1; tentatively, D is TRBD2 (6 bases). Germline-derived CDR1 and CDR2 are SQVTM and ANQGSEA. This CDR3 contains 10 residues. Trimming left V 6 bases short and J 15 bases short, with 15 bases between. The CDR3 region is CSVGGQEWFF. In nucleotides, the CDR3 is TGCAGCGTCGGGGGTCAGGAGTGGTTCTTC.

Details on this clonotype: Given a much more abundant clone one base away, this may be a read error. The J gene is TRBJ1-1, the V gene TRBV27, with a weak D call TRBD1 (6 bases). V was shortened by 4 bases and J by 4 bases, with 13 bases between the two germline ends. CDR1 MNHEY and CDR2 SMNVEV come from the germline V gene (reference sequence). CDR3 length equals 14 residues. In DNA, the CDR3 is TGTGCCAGCAGTTACTACAGGGAGATCACTGAAGCTTTCTTT. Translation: CASSYYREITEAFF.

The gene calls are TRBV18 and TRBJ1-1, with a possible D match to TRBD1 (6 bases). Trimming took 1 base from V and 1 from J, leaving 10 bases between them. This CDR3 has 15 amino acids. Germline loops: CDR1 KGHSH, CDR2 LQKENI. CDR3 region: CASSPQGGWNTEAFF. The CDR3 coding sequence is TGTGCCAGCTCACCACAGGGGGGGTGGAACACTGAAGCTTTCTTT.

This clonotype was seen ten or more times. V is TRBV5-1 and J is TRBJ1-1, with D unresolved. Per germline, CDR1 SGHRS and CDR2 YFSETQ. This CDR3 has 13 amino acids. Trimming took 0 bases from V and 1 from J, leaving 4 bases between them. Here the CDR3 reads CASSLEQNTEAFF. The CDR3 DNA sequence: TGCGCCAGCAGCTTGGAACAGAACACTGAAGCTTTCTTT. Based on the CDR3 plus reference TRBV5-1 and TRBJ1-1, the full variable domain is KAGVTQTPRYLIKTRGQQVTLSCSPISGHRSVSWYQQTPGQGLQFLFEYFSETQRNKGNFPGRFSGRQFSNSRSEMNVSTLELGDSALYLCASSLEQNTEAFFGQGTRLTVV.

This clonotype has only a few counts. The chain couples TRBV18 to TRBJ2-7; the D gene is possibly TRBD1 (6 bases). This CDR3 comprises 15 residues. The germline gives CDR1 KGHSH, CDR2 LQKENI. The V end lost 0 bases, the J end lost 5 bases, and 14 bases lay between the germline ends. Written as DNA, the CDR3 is TGTGCCAGCTCACCACCGTCCAGGGGTGGGGACGAGCAGTACTTC. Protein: CASSPPSRGGDEQYF. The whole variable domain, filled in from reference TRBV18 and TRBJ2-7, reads NAGVMQNPRHLVRRRGQEARLRCSPMKGHSHVYWYRQLPEEGLKFMVYLQKENIIDESGMPKERFSAEFPKEGPSILRIQQVVRGDSAAYFCASSPPSRGGDEQYFGPGTRLTVT.

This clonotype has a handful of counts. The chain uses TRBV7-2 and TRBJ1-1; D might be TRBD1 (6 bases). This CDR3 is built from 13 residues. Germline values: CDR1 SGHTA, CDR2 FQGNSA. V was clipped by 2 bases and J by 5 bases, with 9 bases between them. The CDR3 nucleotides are TGTGCCAGCAGCTTAATGGGGGCGACTGAAGCTTTCTTT. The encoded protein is CASSLMGATEAFF.

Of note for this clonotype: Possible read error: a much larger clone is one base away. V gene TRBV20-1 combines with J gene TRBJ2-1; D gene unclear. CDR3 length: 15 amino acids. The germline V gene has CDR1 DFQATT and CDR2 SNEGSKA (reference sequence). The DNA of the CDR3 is TGCTGTGCTATTGCCGGAGACACCTCCTACAATGAGCAGTTCTTC. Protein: CCAIAGDTSYNEQFF.

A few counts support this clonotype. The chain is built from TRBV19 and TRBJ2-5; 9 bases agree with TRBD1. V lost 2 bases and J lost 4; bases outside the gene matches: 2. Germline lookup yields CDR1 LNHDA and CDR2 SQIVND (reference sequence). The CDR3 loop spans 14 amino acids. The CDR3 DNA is TGTGCCAGTAGTATACTGGACAGGGGAGAGACCCAGTACTTC. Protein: CASSILDRGETQYF.

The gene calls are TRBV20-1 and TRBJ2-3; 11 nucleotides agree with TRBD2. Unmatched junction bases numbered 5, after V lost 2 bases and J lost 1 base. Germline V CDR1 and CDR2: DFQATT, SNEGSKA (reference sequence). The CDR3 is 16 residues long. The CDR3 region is CSARSLLAGGTDTQYF. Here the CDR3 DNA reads TGCAGTGCTAGATCCCTACTAGCGGGGGGCACAGATACGCAGTATTTT.

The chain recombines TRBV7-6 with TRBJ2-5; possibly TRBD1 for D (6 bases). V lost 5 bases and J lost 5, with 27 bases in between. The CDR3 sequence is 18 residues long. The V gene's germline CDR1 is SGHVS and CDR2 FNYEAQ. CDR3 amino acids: CASSQGHGVAAVYETQYF. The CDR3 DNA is TGTGCCAGCAGCCAGGGACATGGTGTTGCAGCGGTATACGAGACCCAGTACTTC.